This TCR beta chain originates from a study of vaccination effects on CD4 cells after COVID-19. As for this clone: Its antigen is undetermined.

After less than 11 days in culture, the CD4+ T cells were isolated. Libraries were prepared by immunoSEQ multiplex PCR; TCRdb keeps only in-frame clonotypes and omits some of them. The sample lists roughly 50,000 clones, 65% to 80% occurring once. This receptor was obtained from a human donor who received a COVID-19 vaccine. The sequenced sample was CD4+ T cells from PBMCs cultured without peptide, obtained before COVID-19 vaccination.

In DNA form, the CDR3 reads TGTGCCAGCAGCCTGACAGGGGCCGATGAAAAACTGTTTTTT. It translates to CASSLTGADEKLFF. The genes are TRBV28 and TRBJ1-4, with 8 bases fitting TRBD1. The junction had 6 bases not matched to a gene; V was cut back by 6 bases and J by 6 bases. This CDR3 contains 14 residues. CDR1 MDHEN and CDR2 SYDVKM come from the germline V gene. The entire variable domain, with the rest obtained from reference TRBV28 and TRBJ1-4, is as follows: DVKVTQSSRYLVKRTGEKVFLECVQDMDHENMFWYRQDPGLGLRLIYFSYDVKMKEKGDIPEGYSVSREKKERFSLILESASTNQTSMYLCASSLTGADEKLFFGSGTQLSVL.